Listed here are 29 T cell receptor beta chains from one sample, sequenced in a study of T cell changes during pregnancy in multiple sclerosis. Repertoires were generated with immunoSEQ multiplex PCR, while TCRdb's copy carries only in-frame clones and drops some. The sample has about 75,000 clones, 75% to 95% seen once. Material: CD4+ T cells from peripheral blood mononuclear cells, obtained before pregnancy. The receptor source for this set is a female donor with multiple sclerosis, enrolled in a pregnancy study.

The CDR3 protein is CASSLQASTEAFF. CDR3 DNA: TGTGCCAGCAGTTTACAGGCCTCCACTGAAGCTTTCTTT. The rearrangement uses TRBV27 and TRBJ1-1; D not resolved. The germline gives CDR1 MNHEY, CDR2 SMNVEV (reference sequence). The CDR3 runs to 13 residues. The V gene lost 2 bases and the J gene lost 4 bases, with 8 bases spanning the gap.

V is TRBV11-3 and J is TRBJ1-1; 9 nucleotides agree with TRBD1. Trimming at V came to 4 bases and at J to 5 bases, leaving 8 bases not matched to a gene. The CDR3 loop spans 15 amino acids. Germline V gene data show CDR1 as SGHNT and CDR2 as YENEEA. The CDR3 DNA is TGTGCCAGCAGCTCGGGACAGGGAGAAACAACTGAAGCTTTCTTT. Translated: CASSSGQGETTEAFF.

V gene TRBV23-1 combines with J gene TRBJ2-2, with D possibly TRBD2 on 6 matching bases. TRBV23-1 is an open reading frame whose function is uncertain. V lost 10 bases and J 0 bases, leaving 18 bases between the germline ends. CDR3 length equals 16 residues. The CDR3 region has the DNA TGCGCCACCTGGGGGGTTAGGGAATCGAACACCGGGGAGCTGTTTTTT. This sequence encodes CATWGVRESNTGELFF.

The CDR3 sequence: CASSFSMRGGQETQYF. The CDR3 region has the DNA TGTGCCAGCAGCTTTAGTATGAGGGGAGGGCAAGAGACCCAGTACTTC. This rearrangement joins TRBV7-6 to TRBJ2-5; 7 bases line up with TRBD2. From germline, CDR1 is SGHVS and CDR2 FNYEAQ. The length of the CDR3 is 16 residues. The ends lost 3 bases at V and 2 bases at J; junction bases unmatched: 9.

The V gene is TRBV28, the J gene TRBJ1-6; D might be TRBD1 (5 bases). Germline CDR1 is MDHEN and CDR2 is SYDVKM. This CDR3 comprises 12 residues. V was cut by 6 bases and J by 11 bases, with 11 bases left in between. The CDR3 reads CASRLTGAPLHF. CDR3 coding DNA: TGTGCCAGCAGGCTCACGGGGGCACCCCTCCACTTT.

This chain joins TRBV6-4 and TRBJ2-1, with 11 bases identical to TRBD2. CDR3 length equals 15 residues. Unmatched junction bases numbered 1, after V lost 4 bases and J lost 2 bases. Germline CDR1 reads MRHNA; CDR2 reads SNTAGT. As DNA, the CDR3 is TGTGCCAGCAGTGTAGCGGGAGGGGCCTACAATGAGCAGTTCTTC. The encoded protein is CASSVAGGAYNEQFF.

V gene TRBV7-2 combines with J gene TRBJ2-6; TRBD1 matches 8 bases. The CDR3 is 15 amino acids. In germline, CDR1 is SGHTA, CDR2 FQGNSA. V lost 6 bases to trimming and J lost 2 bases; unmatched junction nucleotides: 3. CDR3 nucleotide sequence: TGTGCCAGCAGTTCACAGGGGGCTGGGGCCAACGTCCTGACTTTC. Protein product: CASSSQGAGANVLTF. Full variable domain (remainder filled in from reference TRBV7-2 and TRBJ2-6): GAGVSQSPSNKVTEKGKDVELRCDPISGHTALYWYRQSLGQGLEFLIYFQGNSAPDKSGLPSDRFSAERTGGSVSTLTIQRTQQEDSAVYLCASSSQGAGANVLTFGAGSRLTVL.

In DNA, the CDR3 is TGTGCCAGCAGATCGGACAGTACCCTGGACTATGGCTACACCTTC. Translating gives CASRSDSTLDYGYTF. The J gene is TRBJ1-2, the V gene TRBV4-2; D may be TRBD1 (6 bases). Trimming stripped 6 bases from V and 3 bases from J, with 17 bases between. CDR1 LGHNA and CDR2 YNFKEQ come from the germline V gene. The length of the CDR3 is 15 residues.

This clone was observed once. This chain uses TRBV18 with TRBJ2-3; D perhaps matches TRBD2 (6 bases). CDR1 is KGHSH, CDR2 LQKENI, per germline. CDR3 size: 16 residues. The V gene lost 3 bases and the J gene lost 0 bases, with 13 bases spanning the gap. The CDR3 DNA reads as TGTGCCAGCTCACCCCTGGTGCTAGCGAGCACAGATACGCAGTATTTT. Amino acid sequence: CASSPLVLASTDTQYF.

V gene TRBV6-1 combines with J gene TRBJ1-5; 10 bases align to TRBD1. The CDR3 is 13 residues long. V dropped 7 bases and J dropped 7; count of bases not matched to a gene: 4. Germline V gives CDR1 MNHNS, CDR2 SASEGT. This chain's CDR3 is CASMTGGPQPQHF. CDR3 bases: TGTGCCAGCATGACAGGGGGCCCCCAGCCCCAGCATTTT.

The chain is built from TRBV6-1 and TRBJ1-6, with D possibly matching TRBD1 (5 bases). V was trimmed by 6 bases and J by 1 base, leaving 10 bases between them. The germline gives CDR1 MNHNS, CDR2 SASEGT. The CDR3 covers 15 residues. The CDR3 sequence is CASRGRESYNSPLHF. CDR3 nucleotide sequence: TGTGCCAGCAGGGGCAGGGAATCCTATAATTCACCCCTCCACTTT.

The chain couples TRBV7-2 to TRBJ2-5, with D unclear. The tail of the sequence fits TRBJ2-7 better, so the J call may be wrong. Per germline, CDR1 SGHTA and CDR2 FQGNSA. The CDR3 is 17 amino acids. CDR3: CASSLVVGQAFTYEQYF. CDR3 bases: TGTGCCAGCAGCTTAGTCGTTGGGCAGGCCTTTACCTACGAGCAGTACTTC.

J is TRBJ2-4 and V is TRBV5-1; 10 bases match TRBD1. CDR1 is SGHRS, CDR2 YFSETQ, per germline. Trimming took 0 bases from V and 2 from J; bases not matched to a gene: 11. The CDR3 sequence is 19 residues long. The CDR3 nucleotides are TGCGCCAGCAGCTTGGGATTTAGGACAGGGGGTTTGACCAAAAACATTCAGTACTTC. This sequence encodes CASSLGFRTGGLTKNIQYF.

J is TRBJ2-5 and V is TRBV6-1; 11 positions agree with TRBD2. Looked up from germline, CDR1 is MNHNS and CDR2 is SASEGT. This CDR3 spans 14 amino acids. V dropped 1 base and J dropped 8; count of bases not matched to a gene: 3. The CDR3, as DNA: TGTGCCAGCAGTGAAGTCCTAGCGGGGGGAACCCAGTACTTC. Amino acids: CASSEVLAGGTQYF.

The gene calls are TRBV5-1 and TRBJ2-3, with 7 bases lining up with TRBD2. The CDR3 runs 14 residues. Looked up from germline, CDR1 is SGHRS and CDR2 is YFSETQ. V gave up 8 bases and J gave up 3 bases; unmatched junction bases: 9. CDR3 protein: CASSAGVRTDTQYF. CDR3 in DNA: TGCGCCAGTAGCGCGGGAGTGCGGACAGATACGCAGTATTTT. Supplemented by reference TRBV5-1 and TRBJ2-3, the full variable domain reads KAGVTQTPRYLIKTRGQQVTLSCSPISGHRSVSWYQQTPGQGLQFLFEYFSETQRNKGNFPGRFSGRQFSNSRSEMNVSTLELGDSALYLCASSAGVRTDTQYFGPGTRLTVL.

The chain joins TRBV15 to TRBJ2-7; 12 bases map to TRBD2. Germline CDR1 reads LNHNV; CDR2 reads YYDKDF (reference sequence). Losses at the gene ends were 3 bases for V and 0 bases for J; bases not matched to a gene: 9. This CDR3 is 18 amino acids long. The CDR3 region is CATSRERTSGGSSYEQYF. The CDR3 DNA follows: TGTGCCACCAGCAGGGAAAGAACTAGCGGGGGGAGCTCCTACGAGCAGTACTTC.

This clone occurred once. The rearrangement joins TRBV30 to TRBJ2-7, with TRBD1 identical over 7 bases. Germline V gene data show CDR1 as GTSNPN and CDR2 as SVGIG (reference sequence). Trimming removed 7 bases from V and 6 bases from J; junction bases left unmatched: 12. This CDR3 comprises 13 residues. CDR3 in DNA: TGTGCCTTCCGGGACAGATCTCCCCCCGAGCAGTACTTC. Translating it yields CAFRDRSPPEQYF.

V is TRBV28 and J is TRBJ2-1, with TRBD2 matching 8 bases. The CDR3 has 16 residues. The junction had 14 bases not matched to a gene; V was cut back by 6 bases and J by 7 bases. CDR1 is MDHEN and CDR2 is SYDVKM in the germline V gene. As DNA, the CDR3 is TGTGCCAGCAGGGTCGGGGGGGAGAGGCTTTATAATGAGCAGTTCTTC. Its protein is CASRVGGERLYNEQFF. The whole variable domain, filled in from reference TRBV28 and TRBJ2-1, reads DVKVTQSSRYLVKRTGEKVFLECVQDMDHENMFWYRQDPGLGLRLIYFSYDVKMKEKGDIPEGYSVSREKKERFSLILESASTNQTSMYLCASRVGGERLYNEQFFGPGTRLTVL.

V usage is TRBV7-2 and J usage is TRBJ1-2; D not certain. Trimming shortened V by 5 bases and J by 1 base, and 5 bases separated the two germline ends. From germline, CDR1 is SGHTA and CDR2 FQGNSA. This CDR3 region has 12 residues. CDR3 sequence (DNA): TGTGCCAGCAGCGGGAGTAACTATGGCTACACCTTC. This encodes CASSGSNYGYTF.

This chain links TRBV30 with TRBJ1-1; D ambiguous. CDR3 length: 15 residues. V was pared by 0 bases and J by 3 bases, with 14 bases between. The germline gives CDR1 GTSNPN, CDR2 SVGIG (reference sequence). The CDR3 sequence: CAWSVLEGADTEAFF. DNA of the CDR3: TGTGCCTGGAGTGTACTAGAGGGTGCGGACACTGAAGCTTTCTTT.

This chain uses TRBV13 with TRBJ2-7, with 11 bases lining up with TRBD2. The J segment lost 2 bases and the V segment lost 5 bases, leaving 5 bases of the junction unmatched. Germline V gives CDR1 PRHDT, CDR2 FYEKMQ (reference sequence). CDR3 length: 15 amino acids. The CDR3 nucleotides read TGTGCCAGCAGCCTTAGCGGGAGGGCTGCCTACGAGCAGTACTTC. Translation gives CASSLSGRAAYEQYF.

The rearrangement links TRBV7-3 to TRBJ2-2, with a tentative D call TRBD2 (5 bases). Trimming removed 3 bases at V and 11 bases at J, with 10 bases between. The CDR3 extends over 12 amino acids. Germline lookup yields CDR1 SGHTA and CDR2 FQGTGA. CDR3 sequence (DNA): TGTGCCAGCAGCTTCGGGGTAGGAGAGCTGTTTTTT. The encoded protein is CASSFGVGELFF.

The CDR3 DNA is TGTGCCAGCCATAGTGCGGGACCCTACAATGAGCAGTTCTTC. This sequence encodes CASHSAGPYNEQFF. The genes are TRBV6-5 and TRBJ2-1; D might be TRBD2 (6 bases). V was pared by 8 bases and J by 2 bases, with 13 bases between. Germline CDR1 MNHEY, CDR2 SVGAGI. This CDR3 has 14 residues.

The chain recombines TRBV7-8 with TRBJ2-7; 7 bases are shared with TRBD1. The CDR3 is made up of 13 amino acids. V dropped 8 bases and J dropped 1; count of bases not matched to a gene: 5. Germline CDR1 and CDR2: SGHVS and FQNEAQ. CDR3 bases: TGTGCCAGCGGGTGGGACAGATCCTACGAGCAGTACTTC. It codes for CASGWDRSYEQYF.

This clone was observed once. This chain joins TRBV6-6 and TRBJ2-5, with TRBD1 matching 8 bases. Germline V gives CDR1 MNHNY, CDR2 SVGAGI (reference sequence). The CDR3 runs 13 residues. V lost 6 bases to trimming and J lost 1 base; unmatched junction nucleotides: 1. This chain's CDR3 is CASRTGGQETQYF. CDR3 nucleotides: TGTGCCAGCAGAACAGGGGGCCAAGAGACCCAGTACTTC.

The rearrangement links TRBV18 to TRBJ2-7, with 9 nucleotides matching TRBD1. V was pared by 5 bases and J by 5 bases, with 7 bases of the junction left unmatched. Germline assignment: CDR1 KGHSH and CDR2 LQKENI. This CDR3 is built from 14 residues. In DNA form, the CDR3 reads TGTGCCAGCTCATCTGGACAGGGGAGGAACGAGCAGTACTTC. Translated: CASSSGQGRNEQYF. Complete variable domain (other parts from reference TRBV18 and TRBJ2-7): NAGVMQNPRHLVRRRGQEARLRCSPMKGHSHVYWYRQLPEEGLKFMVYLQKENIIDESGMPKERFSAEFPKEGPSILRIQQVVRGDSAAYFCASSSGQGRNEQYFGPGTRLTVT.

The rearrangement uses TRBV11-3 and TRBJ1-1; no firm D call. Germline loops: CDR1 SGHNT, CDR2 YENEEA. The length of the CDR3 is 15 residues. Trimming left V 1 base short and J 6 bases short, with 15 bases between. This CDR3 is CASSLGTGMIPEAFF. CDR3 nucleotide sequence: TGTGCCAGCAGCTTAGGAACGGGGATGATCCCTGAAGCTTTCTTT.

This chain connects TRBV5-6 to TRBJ2-6; weak D call: TRBD2 (6 bases). Germline values: CDR1 SGHDT, CDR2 YYEEEE. The CDR3 is made up of 16 amino acids. Trimming left V 4 bases short and J 0 bases short, with 11 bases between. The CDR3: CASSRRGGSGANVLTF. DNA of the CDR3: TGTGCCAGCAGCCGGAGGGGTGGCTCTGGGGCCAACGTCCTGACTTTC.

This chain links TRBV9 with TRBJ1-2; D unclear. CDR1 and CDR2 (germline): SGDLS, YYNGEE. The ends were cut back, 0 bases at V and 4 bases at J, with 7 bases in the middle. This CDR3 region has 13 residues. The CDR3 sequence is CASSVVQSYGYTF. The CDR3 DNA reads TGTGCCAGCAGCGTAGTACAGAGCTATGGCTACACCTTC. The full variable domain, its missing parts supplied by reference TRBV9 and TRBJ1-2, is DSGVTQTPKHLITATGQRVTLRCSPRSGDLSVYWYQQSLDQGLQFLIQYYNGEERAKGNILERFSAQQFPDLHSELNLSSLELGDSALYFCASSVVQSYGYTFGSGTRLTVV.